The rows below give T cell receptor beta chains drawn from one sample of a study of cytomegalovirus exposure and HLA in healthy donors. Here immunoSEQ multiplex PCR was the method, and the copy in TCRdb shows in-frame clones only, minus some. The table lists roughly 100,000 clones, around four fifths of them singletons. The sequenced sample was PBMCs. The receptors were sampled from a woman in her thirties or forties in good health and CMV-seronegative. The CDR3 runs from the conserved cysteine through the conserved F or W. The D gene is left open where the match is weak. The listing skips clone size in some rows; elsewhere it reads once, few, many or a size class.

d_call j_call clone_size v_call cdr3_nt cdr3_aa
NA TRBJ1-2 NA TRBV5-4 TGTGCCAGCAGCCCGGTCCTACTTGACTATGGCTACACCTTC CASSPVLLDYGYTF
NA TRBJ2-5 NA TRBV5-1 TGCGCCAGCAGCTTGGTTCCAACGGACAGAGATGGGACCCAGTACTTC CASSLVPTDRDGTQYF
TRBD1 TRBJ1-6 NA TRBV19 TGTGCCAGTAGTACAGGGGGCTTCTCCAATTCACCCCTCCACTTT CASSTGGFSNSPLHF
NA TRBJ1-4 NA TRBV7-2 TGTGCCAGCAGCCCACAGGCGGGGGGCGGCTTAAGTGAAAAACTGTTTTTT CASSPQAGGGLSEKLFF
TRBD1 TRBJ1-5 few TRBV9 TGTGCCAGCAGCGTAGGAGACAGGGTTAATCAGCCCCAGCATTTT CASSVGDRVNQPQHF
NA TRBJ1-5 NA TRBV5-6 TGTGCCAGCAGCCCATCCCAAGGACTAAATCAGCCCCAGCATTTT CASSPSQGLNQPQHF
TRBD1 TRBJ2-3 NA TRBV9 TGTGCCAGCAGCCGACAGGGTGTAGGCACAGATACGCAGTATTTT CASSRQGVGTDTQYF
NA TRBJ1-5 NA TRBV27 TGTGCCAGCAGTCCAATTATCCAAGGGGGGCCCCAGCATTTT CASSPIIQGGPQHF
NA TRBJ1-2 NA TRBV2 TGTGCCAGCAGTGAAGCGAGGAGCGGCTATGGCTACACCTTC CASSEARSGYGYTF
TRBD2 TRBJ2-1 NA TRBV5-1 TGCGCCAGCAACCTTCGGCTGCGGGGGGGCCGCAATGAGCAGTTCTTC CASNLRLRGGRNEQFF
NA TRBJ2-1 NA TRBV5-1 TGCGCCAGCAGCTTGATGGTAGCGGCCTACAATGAGCAGTTCTTC CASSLMVAAYNEQFF
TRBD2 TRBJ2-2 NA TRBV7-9 TGTGCCAGCAGCCACCGGCGGGGGATCGGGTCCGGGGAGCTGTTTTTT CASSHRRGIGSGELFF
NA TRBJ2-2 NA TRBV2 TGTGCCAGCGTCCCGGACAGCACGAACACCGGGGAGCTGTTTTTT CASVPDSTNTGELFF
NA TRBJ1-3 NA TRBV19 TGTGCCAGTACCCTACAGGGAAACACCATATATTTT CASTLQGNTIYF
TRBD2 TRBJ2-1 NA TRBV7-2 TGTGCCAGCAGCCGCGCCTCAGGGCGGGGGGGATACAATGAGCAGTTCTTC CASSRASGRGGYNEQFF
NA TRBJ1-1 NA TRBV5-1 TGCGCCAGCAGCTTATACGACACGAACACTGAAGCTTTCTTT CASSLYDTNTEAFF
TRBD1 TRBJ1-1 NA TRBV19 TGTGCCAGTAGTACAGGACAGGGGTCGACTGAAGCTTTCTTT CASSTGQGSTEAFF
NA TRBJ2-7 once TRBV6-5 TGTGCCAGCACTGATGACACCACCTACGAGCAGTACTTC CASTDDTTYEQYF
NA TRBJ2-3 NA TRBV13 TGTGCCAGCAGCCAACGGGGGGCGAGCACAGATACGCAGTATTTT CASSQRGASTDTQYF
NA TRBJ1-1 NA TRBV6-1 TGTGCCAGCAGTGAATCCGGGAGGGTCACTGAAGCTTTCTTT CASSESGRVTEAFF
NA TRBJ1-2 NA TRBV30 TGTGCCTGGACCGACAGGTCTCCAGGGTGCACCTTC CAWTDRSPGCTF
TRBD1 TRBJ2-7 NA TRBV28 TGTGCCAGCAGGTCTCCCGGTGGGACAGGGGCCTACGAGCAGTACTTC CASRSPGGTGAYEQYF
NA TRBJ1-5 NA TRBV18 TGTGCCAGCTCACCACCTCAGAATCAGCCCCAGCATTTT CASSPPQNQPQHF
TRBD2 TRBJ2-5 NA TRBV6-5 TGTGCCAGCTCCGTAGCGGGCGACCAAGAGACCCAGTACTTC CASSVAGDQETQYF
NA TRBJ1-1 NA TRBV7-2 TGTGCCAGCAGCTTAGCGCAGGGTTTCGGAACTGAAGCTTTCTTT CASSLAQGFGTEAFF
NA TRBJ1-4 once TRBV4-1 TGCGCCAGCAGCCAACCCCGGACGGGGAGTGAAAAACTGTTTTTT CASSQPRTGSEKLFF
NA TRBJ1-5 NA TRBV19 TGTGCCAGTAGTGAGGATCAACAGCCCCAGCATTTT CASSEDQQPQHF
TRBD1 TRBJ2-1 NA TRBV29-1 TGCAGCGTTGAGGGACAGGGCTCCTACAATGAGCAGTTCTTC CSVEGQGSYNEQFF
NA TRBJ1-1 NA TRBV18 TGTGCCAGCTCACCTCAGGGGCCGGGATCTGAAGCTTTCTTT CASSPQGPGSEAFF
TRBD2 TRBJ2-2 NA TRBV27 TGTGCCAGCAGTCCCCGGGGACTAGAAATCACCGGGGAGCTGTTTTTT CASSPRGLEITGELFF
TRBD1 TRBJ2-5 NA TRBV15 TGTGCCACCAGTCCATCAGGACAGGGTTATCAAGAGACCCAGTACTTC CATSPSGQGYQETQYF
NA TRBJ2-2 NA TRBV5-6 TGTGCCAGCAGCTTTTCCGACGGGACCGGGGAGCTGTTTTTT CASSFSDGTGELFF
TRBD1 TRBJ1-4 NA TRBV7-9 TGTGCCAGCAGCCTACGACAGGGGAGTTATGTTGAAAAACTGTTTTTT CASSLRQGSYVEKLFF
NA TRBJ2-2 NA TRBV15 TGTGCCACCAGCAGAGATCAGTTGGCAGGGGTAACCGGGGAGCTGTTTTTT CATSRDQLAGVTGELFF
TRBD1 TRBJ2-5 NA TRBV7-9 TGTGCCAGCAGCTTAGCCGGACAGGGGGCGGAGACCCAGTACTTC CASSLAGQGAETQYF
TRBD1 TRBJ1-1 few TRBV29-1 TGCAGCGTTGAACCGGACAGGGGCGTAGAAGCTTTCTTT CSVEPDRGVEAFF
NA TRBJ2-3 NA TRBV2 TGTGCCAGCAGTGTTGCAGCGGATACGCAGTATTTT CASSVAADTQYF
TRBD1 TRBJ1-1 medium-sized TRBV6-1 TGTGCCAGCAGAGACAGGGGGCCGCGGAACACTGAAGCTTTCTTT CASRDRGPRNTEAFF
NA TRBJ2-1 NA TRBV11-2 TGTGCCAGCAGCTTATTGCCGGGCGGGGACAATGAGCAGTTCTTC CASSLLPGGDNEQFF